The 18 T cell receptor beta chains below all came from one sample that was sequenced in a study of blood T cell repertoires in COVID-19. Here immunoSEQ multiplex PCR was the method, and the copy in TCRdb shows in-frame clones only, minus some. The sample records 150,000 to 200,000 clones, roughly 79% being singletons. Material: peripheral blood. The receptors shown here come from a woman aged 65 to 85 with acute or convalescent COVID-19.

This chain joins TRBV2 and TRBJ1-4; D possibly corresponds to TRBD1 (6 bases). The CDR3 runs to 16 residues. The germline V gene encodes CDR1 SNHLY and CDR2 FYNNEI. V lost 7 bases, J lost 6 bases, and 21 bases lay in between. CDR3: CASTRGGAVVYEKLFF. The CDR3 region has the DNA TGTGCCAGCACCCGAGGGGGGGCGGTGGTATATGAAAAACTGTTTTTT.

The rearrangement uses TRBV19 and TRBJ2-3; D is possibly TRBD2 (5 bases). CDR1 and CDR2 from the germline V gene are LNHDA and SQIVND (reference sequence). CDR3 length: 15 amino acids. V was cut by 7 bases and J by 2 bases, with 16 bases left in between. The CDR3 protein is CASNPGRGYTDTQYF. The CDR3 coding sequence is TGTGCCAGTAACCCGGGCCGGGGATACACAGATACGCAGTATTTT.

This clone was seen just once. The rearrangement uses TRBV30 and TRBJ2-1; D unclear. This CDR3 has 15 residues. The V gene lost 1 base and the J gene lost 7 bases, with 17 bases spanning the gap. Looked up from germline, CDR1 is GTSNPN and CDR2 is SVGIG (reference sequence). The CDR3 nucleotides are TGTGCCTGGAGTGGCTCCTTAAGGAGTTTAAATGAGCAGTTCTTC. It encodes CAWSGSLRSLNEQFF.

The J gene is TRBJ1-1, the V gene TRBV12-3 or TRBV12-4; tentative D call: TRBD1 (5 bases). V shed 1 base and J shed 3 bases, with 6 bases lying between them. The CDR3 totals 13 residues. The CDR3 sequence: CASSLDRYTEAFF. DNA of the CDR3: TGTGCCAGCAGTTTAGACAGGTACACTGAAGCTTTCTTT.

In this sample, this clone turned up once. J is TRBJ2-5 and V is TRBV9, with 11 bases identical to TRBD2. CDR3 length: 15 amino acids. Losses at the gene ends were 3 bases for V and 2 bases for J; bases not matched to a gene: 3. CDR1 is SGDLS, CDR2 YYNGEE, per germline. In DNA, the CDR3 is TGTGCCAGCAGCGCAGTAGCGGGAGGGCAAGAGACCCAGTACTTC. Amino acids: CASSAVAGGQETQYF. The variable domain in full, with the rest retrieved from reference TRBV9 and TRBJ2-5, is DSGVTQTPKHLITATGQRVTLRCSPRSGDLSVYWYQQSLDQGLQFLIQYYNGEERAKGNILERFSAQQFPDLHSELNLSSLELGDSALYFCASSAVAGGQETQYFGPGTRLLVL.

The chain uses TRBV6-5 and TRBJ1-1, with TRBD1 matching 9 bases. The CDR3 length is 13 residues. The J segment lost 4 bases and the V segment lost 5 bases, leaving 2 bases of the junction unmatched. Germline values: CDR1 MNHEY, CDR2 SVGAGI. This CDR3 is CASSPTGGTEAFF. The CDR3, as DNA: TGTGCCAGCAGTCCGACAGGGGGCACTGAAGCTTTCTTT.

The chain couples TRBV2 to TRBJ2-5, with 12 bases aligning to TRBD2. Germline V gene lookup returns CDR1 SNHLY and CDR2 FYNNEI. The V gene end was trimmed by 8 bases and the J gene end by 7 bases; junction bases not matched to a gene: 8. The CDR3 covers 14 residues. CDR3 region: CASVTSGRTGTQYF. In DNA, the CDR3 is TGTGCCAGCGTTACTAGCGGGAGGACAGGGACCCAGTACTTC.

This clone was picked up a small number of times. The chain is built from TRBV6-5 and TRBJ1-6, with D possibly being TRBD1 (5 bases). The CDR3 covers 14 residues. Germline lookup yields CDR1 MNHEY and CDR2 SVGAGI. Trimming removed 5 bases at V and 7 bases at J, with 12 bases between. The CDR3 DNA sequence: TGTGCCAGCAGTCCGATCCGACAGAATTCACCCCTCCACTTT. It encodes CASSPIRQNSPLHF.

This chain joins TRBV2 and TRBJ2-5, with D possibly being TRBD2 (5 bases). This CDR3 has 15 amino acids. Germline V gene data show CDR1 as SNHLY and CDR2 as FYNNEI. Trimming cost V 5 bases and J 4 bases, with 17 bases left between them. The CDR3 sequence is CASSLTSSVRETQYF. DNA of the CDR3: TGTGCCAGCAGTTTAACTAGTTCTGTCCGAGAGACCCAGTACTTC.

V gene TRBV7-9 combines with J gene TRBJ2-7, with a tentative D call TRBD1 (6 bases). CDR3 length: 14 amino acids. The V gene lost 7 bases and the J gene lost 2 bases, with 15 bases spanning the gap. From germline, CDR1 is SEHNR and CDR2 FQNEAQ (reference sequence). DNA of the CDR3: TGTGCCAGCAAGGCCGGGACATTAACCTACGAGCAGTACTTC. Amino acids: CASKAGTLTYEQYF.

The rearrangement uses TRBV5-1 and TRBJ1-2; 8 nucleotides align to TRBD1. V lost 4 bases and J lost 6; bases outside the gene matches: 11. Germline values: CDR1 SGHRS, CDR2 YFSETQ. The CDR3 sequence is 15 residues long. The CDR3 DNA follows: TGCGCCAGCAGCCTATACCAGGGGGCGCGGCATGGCTACACCTTC. Encoded protein: CASSLYQGARHGYTF. Full variable domain (rest looked up from reference TRBV5-1 and TRBJ1-2): KAGVTQTPRYLIKTRGQQVTLSCSPISGHRSVSWYQQTPGQGLQFLFEYFSETQRNKGNFPGRFSGRQFSNSRSEMNVSTLELGDSALYLCASSLYQGARHGYTFGSGTRLTVV.

In regard to this clone: Germline and junction disagree at one end, which may indicate a read error. This sequence joins TRBV11-3 and TRBJ2-1; D may be TRBD1 (6 bases). Germline lookup yields CDR1 SGHNT and CDR2 YENEEA. This CDR3 is built from 20 residues. CDR3 nucleotide sequence: TGTGCCAGCAGCCCCCGATTAGGGGGAAAAGGGTTGTGGGTATCCAATGAGAAGTTCTTC. Encoded protein: CASSPRLGGKGLWVSNEKFF.

The chain couples TRBV5-1 to TRBJ2-3; tentatively, D is TRBD1 (6 bases). Germline V gives CDR1 SGHRS, CDR2 YFSETQ. This CDR3 spans 16 amino acids. V shed 4 bases and J shed 1 base, with 16 bases lying between them. CDR3 residues: CASSNEGKGGTDTQYF. As DNA, the CDR3 is TGCGCCAGCAGCAATGAGGGGAAGGGGGGCACAGATACGCAGTATTTT.

The table lists this clone with many counts. The rearrangement joins TRBV19 to TRBJ1-6; D not resolved. V lost 6 bases and J 0 bases, leaving 15 bases between the germline ends. The CDR3 runs to 17 residues. Germline lookup yields CDR1 LNHDA and CDR2 SQIVND (reference sequence). DNA for the CDR3: TGTGCCAGTAGCGCTGGACTTCCGAGCTCCTATAATTCACCCCTCCACTTT. It encodes CASSAGLPSSYNSPLHF.

The V gene is TRBV6-5, the J gene TRBJ2-1, with D possibly matching TRBD1 (6 bases). CDR1 and CDR2 (germline): MNHEY, SVGAGI. V lost 5 bases and J lost 7, with 6 bases in between. CDR3 length: 11 residues. CDR3 in amino acids: CASSTGNEQFF. The DNA of the CDR3 is TGTGCCAGCAGTACAGGGAATGAGCAGTTCTTC.

This sequence joins TRBV18 and TRBJ1-1, with D possibly being TRBD1 (5 bases). Looked up from germline, CDR1 is KGHSH and CDR2 is LQKENI. V was clipped by 2 bases and J by 9 bases, with 13 bases between them. CDR3 length equals 13 residues. The DNA of the CDR3 is TGTGCCAGCTCACCAGTGTGGGGGGAGAAAGCTTTCTTT. Protein product: CASSPVWGEKAFF.

This chain links TRBV27 with TRBJ1-1, with D perhaps matching TRBD1 (5 bases). The ends were cut back, 2 bases at V and 6 bases at J, with 13 bases in the middle. The germline V gene has CDR1 MNHEY and CDR2 SMNVEV (reference sequence). The CDR3 is made up of 14 amino acids. Written as DNA, the CDR3 is TGTGCCAGCAGTTTACAGGTCGACAGTTCTGAAGCTTTCTTT. Protein sequence: CASSLQVDSSEAFF.

The rearrangement links TRBV5-4 to TRBJ2-1, with 7 bases matching TRBD1. Germline trimming cut 4 bases from V and 1 base from J; bases unmatched to any gene: 5. The germline CDR1 and CDR2 sequences are SGHNT and YYREEE (reference sequence). This CDR3 is 15 amino acids long. CDR3 sequence (DNA): TGTGCCAGCAGCCGGACAGGCGAATCCTACAATGAGCAGTTCTTC. It yields the protein CASSRTGESYNEQFF.